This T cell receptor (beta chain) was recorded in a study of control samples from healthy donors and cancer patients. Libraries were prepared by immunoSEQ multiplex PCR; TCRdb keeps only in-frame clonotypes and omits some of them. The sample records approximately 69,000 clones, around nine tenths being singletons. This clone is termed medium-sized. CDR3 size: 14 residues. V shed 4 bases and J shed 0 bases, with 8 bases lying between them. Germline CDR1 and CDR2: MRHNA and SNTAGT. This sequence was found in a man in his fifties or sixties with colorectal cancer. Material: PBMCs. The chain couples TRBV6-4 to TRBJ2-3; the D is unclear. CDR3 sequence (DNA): TGTGCCAGCAGTGCTAAGGGAAGCACAGATACGCAGTATTTT. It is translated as CASSAKGSTDTQYF.